This TCR beta chain came from a study of cytotoxic CD8 clonotypes in ibrutinib-treated CLL. Germline CDR1 WNHNN, CDR2 SYGVQD (reference sequence). Trimming shortened V by 9 bases and J by 3 bases, and 18 bases separated the two germline ends. This CDR3 has 15 residues. Repertoires were generated with immunoSEQ multiplex PCR, while TCRdb's copy carries only in-frame clones and drops some. The sample comprises over 9,000 clones, around 82% of which are singletons, and 22% rests with the top ten. This receptor was taken from a human donor with chronic lymphocytic leukemia. The input for sequencing was PBMCs, taken at disease progression, from a patient treated with ibrutinib. This rearrangement joins TRBV10-1 to TRBJ2-1, with D possibly TRBD1 on 5 matching bases. The CDR3 sequence is CASSDGAAGYNEQFF. The CDR3 DNA reads as TGCGCCAGTTCCGATGGGGCCGCCGGCTACAATGAGCAGTTCTTC.